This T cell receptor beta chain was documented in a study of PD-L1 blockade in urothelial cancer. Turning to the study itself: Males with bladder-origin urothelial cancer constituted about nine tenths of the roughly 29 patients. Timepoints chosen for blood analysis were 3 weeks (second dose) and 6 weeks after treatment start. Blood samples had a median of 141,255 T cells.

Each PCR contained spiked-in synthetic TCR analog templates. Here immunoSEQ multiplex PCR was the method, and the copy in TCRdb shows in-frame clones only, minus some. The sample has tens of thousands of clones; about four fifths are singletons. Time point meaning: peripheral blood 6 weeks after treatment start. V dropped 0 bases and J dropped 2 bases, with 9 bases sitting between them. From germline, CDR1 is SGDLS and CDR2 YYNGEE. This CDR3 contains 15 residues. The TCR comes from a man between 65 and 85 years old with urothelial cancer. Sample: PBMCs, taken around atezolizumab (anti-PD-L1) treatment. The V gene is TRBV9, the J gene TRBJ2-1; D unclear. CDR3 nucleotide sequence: TGTGCCAGCAGCGTAGCCTGGCCCCCCTACAATGAGCAGTTCTTC. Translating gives CASSVAWPPYNEQFF.